The 19 T cell receptor beta chains below all came from one sample that was sequenced in a study of cytomegalovirus exposure and HLA in healthy donors. PCR amplification relied on 60 Vbeta primers (plus 13 Jbeta primers). TCRdb's copy holds only in-frame clones and misses some; the assay was immunoSEQ multiplex PCR. The data contain about 160,000 clones, 81% of them singletons. Sequenced material: PBMCs. The source is a woman aged 45-65 years in good health and CMV-seronegative.

J is TRBJ1-6 and V is TRBV18; 12 bases are shared with TRBD1. The CDR3 length is 16 residues. J lost 10 bases, V lost 3 bases, and 7 bases had no gene match. Germline V gene lookup returns CDR1 KGHSH and CDR2 LQKENI. The CDR3 spells CASSPRDRGQDSPLHF. CDR3 bases: TGTGCCAGCTCACCCCGGGACAGGGGGCAGGACTCACCCCTCCACTTT.

The chain uses TRBV21-1 and TRBJ1-3. TRBV21-1 is deemed a pseudogene. The CDR3 has 17 residues. CDR3 in DNA: TGTGCCAGCAGCAAAGCGTATTCAGGACTCTCTGGAAACACCATATATTTT. It specifies CASSKAYSGLSGNTIYF.

The V call is TRBV7-2, the J call TRBJ1-1; weak D call: TRBD1 (5 bases). CDR1 and CDR2 from the germline V gene are SGHTA and FQGNSA. The CDR3 is 15 residues long. V was pared by 2 bases and J by 4 bases, with 14 bases between. The CDR3 region has the DNA TGTGCCAGCAGCTTACCCCAAGGGGTTAGCACTGAAGCTTTCTTT. Its translation is CASSLPQGVSTEAFF.

With respect to this clone: One junction end does not reproduce the germline sequence, and a read error may be involved. The chain employs TRBV7-9 and TRBJ2-5; no clear D gene. The CDR3 covers 15 residues. The germline V gene has CDR1 SEHNR and CDR2 FQNEAQ (reference sequence). The CDR3 bases are TGTTCCAGCAGATCGGCCCGAGGTGTCCAAGAGACCCAGTACTTC. Translated, it gives CSSRSARGVQETQYF.

The rearrangement joins TRBV27 to TRBJ1-2, with D perhaps matching TRBD1 (5 bases). Trimming cost V 8 bases and J 9 bases, with 25 bases left between them. The V gene's germline CDR1 is MNHEY and CDR2 SMNVEV (reference sequence). The CDR3 length is 15 residues. The CDR3 protein is CASYSTGTAKFSYTF. CDR3 sequence (DNA): TGTGCCAGCTACTCCACCGGGACTGCTAAGTTCAGCTACACCTTC.

The V and J genes are TRBV10-1 and TRBJ2-3; no definite D call. The CDR3 totals 13 residues. The V and J ends lost 6 bases and 2 bases respectively, with 9 bases between them. Germline CDR1 reads WNHNN; CDR2 reads SYGVQD (reference sequence). The DNA for the CDR3 is TGCGCCAGCAGCTCACAGATCACAGATACGCAGTATTTT. Translation: CASSSQITDTQYF.

V usage is TRBV27 and J usage is TRBJ2-3; 13 bases match TRBD2. With V trimmed by 4 bases and J by 6 bases, 1 base remained unmatched. CDR1 is MNHEY and CDR2 is SMNVEV in the germline V gene (reference sequence). The CDR3 contains 14 residues. This CDR3 reads CASSSTSGGDTQYF. CDR3 nucleotides: TGTGCCAGCAGTTCGACTAGCGGGGGGGATACGCAGTATTTT.

The V call is TRBV6-5, the J call TRBJ1-1; the D gene is possibly TRBD1 (5 bases). This CDR3 is 13 amino acids long. Germline assignment: CDR1 MNHEY and CDR2 SVGAGI. Between the trimmed V and J ends, which lost 7 bases and 1 base, there was a span of 10 bases. The CDR3 reads CASNGGSNTEAFF. The CDR3 DNA reads as TGTGCCAGCAACGGGGGGTCGAACACTGAAGCTTTCTTT.

CDR3 residues: CASSVRWGDEQYF. The CDR3 coding sequence is TGTGCCAGCAGCGTACGTTGGGGGGATGAGCAGTACTTC. The rearrangement joins TRBV9 to TRBJ2-7, with a tentative D call TRBD2 (6 bases). The CDR3 is 13 residues long. Germline CDR1 is SGDLS and CDR2 is YYNGEE. Trimming left V 1 base short and J 7 bases short, with 12 bases between.

Only a few counts were recorded for this clone. The rearrangement uses TRBV19 and TRBJ1-4; 8 bases line up with TRBD1. Losses at the gene ends were 4 bases for V and 1 base for J; bases not matched to a gene: 5. The CDR3 sequence is 16 residues long. Germline V gene lookup returns CDR1 LNHDA and CDR2 SQIVND (reference sequence). The CDR3 loop reads CASSNGQGGTNEKLFF. DNA of the CDR3: TGTGCCAGTAGTAACGGACAGGGAGGAACTAATGAAAAACTGTTTTTT.

The chain couples TRBV5-6 to TRBJ2-7; tentative D call: TRBD2 (5 bases). Trimming stripped 2 bases from V and 0 bases from J, with 12 bases between. This CDR3 is 15 amino acids long. The germline V gene encodes CDR1 SGHDT and CDR2 YYEEEE. The CDR3 nucleotides are TGTGCCAGCAGCTTAGTAGCGTTGAGCTCCTACGAGCAGTACTTC. The encoded protein is CASSLVALSSYEQYF.

The chain links TRBV18 to TRBJ2-1; perhaps TRBD1 as D (6 bases). The CDR3 is 18 residues long. Trimming pared 4 bases from V and 0 bases from J, leaving 19 bases between. The germline gives CDR1 KGHSH, CDR2 LQKENI. CDR3 DNA sequence: TGTGCCAGCTCACAGAACCAAAACAGGGAAGGCTCCTACAATGAGCAGTTCTTC. This encodes CASSQNQNREGSYNEQFF.

The chain employs TRBV7-6 and TRBJ2-7; 7 positions match TRBD1. The V segment lost 4 bases and the J segment 2 bases; nucleotides outside the gene matches: 2. This CDR3 is built from 13 residues. Germline CDR1 SGHVS, CDR2 FNYEAQ. The CDR3 DNA sequence: TGTGCCAGCAGCTCGACAGGGACCTACGAGCAGTACTTC. Protein product: CASSSTGTYEQYF.

The chain employs TRBV7-2 and TRBJ2-5, with D possibly TRBD2 on 5 matching bases. This CDR3 is 16 amino acids long. V was cut by 1 base and J by 2 bases, with 14 bases left in between. Germline V gene lookup returns CDR1 SGHTA and CDR2 FQGNSA. The CDR3 DNA sequence: TGTGCCAGCAGCTTAGGTGCTAGCTCTGGACAAGAGACCCAGTACTTC. It translates to CASSLGASSGQETQYF.

J is TRBJ1-2 and V is TRBV6-1, with D tentatively TRBD1 (6 bases). Trimming took 2 bases from V and 4 from J, leaving 14 bases between them. The CDR3 runs 15 residues. The germline V gene has CDR1 MNHNS and CDR2 SASEGT. The CDR3 DNA sequence: TGTGCCAGCAGTGAAAAGTGGCAGGGGTTCTATGGCTACACCTTC. It yields the protein CASSEKWQGFYGYTF.

The rearrangement joins TRBV6-6 to TRBJ2-2; D may be TRBD1 (7 bases). The germline V gene has CDR1 MNHNY and CDR2 SVGAGI (reference sequence). This CDR3 comprises 15 residues. V was pared by 5 bases and J by 4 bases, with 14 bases between. The CDR3 spells CASSRQGGITGELFF. The CDR3 bases are TGTGCCAGCAGTCGACAGGGAGGTATCACCGGGGAGCTGTTTTTT.

The V gene is TRBV28, the J gene TRBJ1-5, with D unclear. Germline V lookup: CDR1 MDHEN, CDR2 SYDVKM. The CDR3 has 14 residues. Trimming pared 3 bases from V and 1 base from J, leaving 7 bases between. DNA for the CDR3: TGTGCCAGCAGTTTCTTAAAAAGCAATCAGCCCCAGCATTTT. Residues: CASSFLKSNQPQHF.

This clone has more than one count but fewer than ten. The chain combines TRBV19 with TRBJ2-5; the match to TRBD1 covers 8 bases. The J call may be incorrect, as the DNA end agrees better with TRBJ2-7. The length of the CDR3 is 17 residues. CDR1 and CDR2 from the germline V gene are LNHDA and SQIVND (reference sequence). The CDR3 DNA reads TGTGCCAGTAGTACCCCTGCGAGGACAGGGTTACCCTACGAGCAGTACTTC. Protein product: CASSTPARTGLPYEQYF.

This clone appeared a few times. This chain uses TRBV4-1 with TRBJ1-1; D is ambiguous. The germline CDR1 and CDR2 sequences are MGHRA and YSYEKL. The CDR3 covers 13 residues. V was clipped by 1 base and J by 7 bases, with 10 bases between them. CDR3 in DNA: TGCGCCAGCAGCCAAGTTTTGGCAGATGAAGCTTTCTTT. Encoded protein: CASSQVLADEAFF.